This TCR beta chain was found in a study of beta chain features in type 1 diabetes. Of the isolated RNA, all was reverse transcribed, and so the sequenced material was expressed TCRB transcripts. Profiling relied on immunoSEQ multiplex PCR, and the TCRdb table lists in-frame clones only, not all of them. This table has more than 300,000 clones, 9.6% appearing once. The CDR3 has 14 residues. Trimming removed 5 bases from V and 2 bases from J; junction bases left unmatched: 5. The germline CDR1 and CDR2 sequences are MDHEN and SYDVKM. Study conclusions and caveats: TCRB CDR3s from Type 1 diabetes patients were moderately but significantly shorter in all four CD4+ subsets.

Concerning this clone itself: The antigen remains undetermined.

The J gene is TRBJ2-5, the V gene TRBV28, with 7 bases aligning to TRBD1. The TCR originated in a young man with type 1 diabetes. The sequenced sample consisted of central memory CD4+ T cells from blood. The CDR3 nucleotides are TGTGCCAGCAGTGTCTCACAGGGGCAAGAGACCCAGTACTTC. Amino acids: CASSVSQGQETQYF.